One sample yielded the 12 T cell receptor beta chains listed below, sequenced in a study of blood T cell repertoires in COVID-19. The assay was immunoSEQ multiplex PCR, and TCRdb's table has in-frame clones only and misses some. The sample has 310,000 or so clones; around 87% are singletons. Specimen: peripheral blood. All receptors derive from a man between 65 and 79 years old with acute or convalescent COVID-19.

As regards this clone: Additional DNA sequences in this sample encode the identical CDR3. This sequence joins TRBV7-9 and TRBJ2-7, with D tentatively TRBD2 (6 bases). The length of the CDR3 is 14 residues. Trimming took off 5 bases at V and 2 bases at J, with 13 bases between the two ends. Germline CDR1 and CDR2: SEHNR and FQNEAQ (reference sequence). The CDR3 region has the DNA TGTGCCAGCAGCCCAGGGACTGGCCCCTACGAGCAGTACTTC. As protein: CASSPGTGPYEQYF. Complete variable domain (other parts from reference TRBV7-9 and TRBJ2-7): DTGVSQNPRHKITKRGQNVTFRCDPISEHNRLYWYRQTLGQGPEFLTYFQNEAQLEKSRLLSDRFSAERPKGSFSTLEIQRTEQGDSAMYLCASSPGTGPYEQYFGPGTRLTVT.

The chain has TRBV28 and TRBJ1-6; D not resolved. Trimming pared 3 bases from V and 8 bases from J, leaving 14 bases between. This CDR3 has 15 residues. Germline V lookup: CDR1 MDHEN, CDR2 SYDVKM. This CDR3 is CASSFGVWGDSPLHF. The CDR3 DNA reads as TGTGCCAGCAGTTTCGGGGTGTGGGGTGATTCACCCCTCCACTTT. Complete variable domain (other parts from reference TRBV28 and TRBJ1-6): DVKVTQSSRYLVKRTGEKVFLECVQDMDHENMFWYRQDPGLGLRLIYFSYDVKMKEKGDIPEGYSVSREKKERFSLILESASTNQTSMYLCASSFGVWGDSPLHFGNGTRLTVT.

The V gene is TRBV7-3, the J gene TRBJ2-3; 10 bases align to TRBD2. There are 19 residues in the CDR3. Germline assignment: CDR1 SGHTA and CDR2 FQGTGA. V was clipped by 1 base and J by 0 bases; unmatched bases: 10. In nucleotides, the CDR3 is TGTGCCAGCAGCTTAATTGCAGCGGGGGGGAAGTGGAGCACAGATACGCAGTATTTT. Amino acids: CASSLIAAGGKWSTDTQYF.

The chain combines TRBV6-5 with TRBJ1-5, with D unclear. The length of the CDR3 is 12 residues. Deletions cut 9 bases from V and 3 bases from J, with 9 bases between. CDR1 and CDR2 from the germline V gene are MNHEY and SVGAGI. Here the CDR3 DNA reads TGTGCCAGTGAGGAAGCCAATCAGCCCCAGCATTTT. Its protein is CASEEANQPQHF.

The J gene is TRBJ1-3, the V gene TRBV27, with 7 bases identical to TRBD1. J was trimmed by 4 bases and V by 5 bases; bases with no gene match: 11. CDR3 length: 16 amino acids. Germline values: CDR1 MNHEY, CDR2 SMNVEV (reference sequence). The CDR3 is CASSTRQGLRGNTIYF. The CDR3 coding sequence is TGTGCCAGCAGTACTCGACAGGGATTGAGAGGAAACACCATATATTTT.

The chain recombines TRBV5-4 with TRBJ2-2; 8 bases align to TRBD1. From germline, CDR1 is SGHNT and CDR2 YYREEE (reference sequence). CDR3 length: 15 residues. Trimming took 4 bases from V and 4 from J; bases not matched to a gene: 6. CDR3 coding DNA: TGTGCCAGCAGCCCCCGCGGACAGGGCACCGGGGAGCTGTTTTTT. It codes for CASSPRGQGTGELFF. Variable domain in full (rest from reference TRBV5-4 and TRBJ2-2): ETGVTQSPTHLIKTRGQQVTLRCSSQSGHNTVSWYQQALGQGPQFIFQYYREEENGRGNFPPRFSGLQFPNYSSELNVNALELDDSALYLCASSPRGQGTGELFFGEGSRLTVL.

The chain joins TRBV7-2 to TRBJ2-1, with a tentative D call TRBD1 (6 bases). The V and J ends lost 6 bases and 0 bases respectively, with 12 bases between them. The CDR3 has 15 residues. Germline V lookup: CDR1 SGHTA, CDR2 FQGNSA. In nucleotides, the CDR3 is TGTGCCAGCAGTCAAGGGGGAATCTCCTACAATGAGCAGTTCTTC. Its translation: CASSQGGISYNEQFF.

V and J are TRBV5-1 and TRBJ2-1, with TRBD2 matching 9 bases. With V trimmed by 6 bases and J by 6 bases, 19 bases remained unmatched. CDR1 SGHRS and CDR2 YFSETQ come from the germline V gene. The CDR3 has 18 residues. The CDR3 DNA sequence: TGCGCCAGCATCATACAGTTCCTTTTAGCGGGAGATCCCAATGAGCAGTTCTTC. Translated: CASIIQFLLAGDPNEQFF.

This chain links TRBV10-1 with TRBJ2-3; D may be TRBD2 (5 bases). This CDR3 has 15 amino acids. Per the germline V gene, CDR1 is WNHNN and CDR2 is SYGVQD (reference sequence). Trimming cost V 5 bases and J 4 bases, with 16 bases left between them. The CDR3 coding sequence is TGCGCCAGCAGTTCTCGACGGGGTTCTCCAGATACGCAGTATTTT. It translates to CASSSRRGSPDTQYF.

The gene calls are TRBV5-4 and TRBJ2-7, with a possible D match to TRBD1 (5 bases). The CDR3 is 14 residues long. Germline CDR1 SGHNT, CDR2 YYREEE (reference sequence). V was shortened by 0 bases and J by 7 bases, with 14 bases between the two germline ends. CDR3 sequence (DNA): TGTGCCAGCAGCTTGGCTCACAGGCAGAGGGAGCAGTACTTC. This codes for CASSLAHRQREQYF.

This CDR3 is CASSLGRKAFF. The DNA of the CDR3 is TGTGCCAGCAGTTTGGGGCGTAAAGCTTTCTTT. The chain has TRBV27 and TRBJ1-1; tentative D call: TRBD1 (5 bases). In germline, CDR1 is MNHEY, CDR2 SMNVEV (reference sequence). The CDR3 has 11 residues. V lost 3 bases to trimming and J lost 9 bases, with 8 bases between them.

This clone appeared a single time. The V call is TRBV11-3, the J call TRBJ2-5; TRBD1 aligns across 10 bases. The CDR3 is made up of 15 amino acids. Germline trimming cut 0 bases from V and 3 bases from J; bases unmatched to any gene: 1. From germline, CDR1 is SGHNT and CDR2 YENEEA. CDR3 sequence: CASSLDGTGEETQYF. The CDR3 bases are TGTGCCAGCAGCTTAGATGGGACAGGGGAAGAGACCCAGTACTTC.